These 21 T cell receptor beta chains came from one sample sequenced in a study of spatial heterogeneity in lung cancer. Study-wide results and limits: Tracking of tumor mutation counts was seen in expanded intratumoral alpha and beta TCR counts.

TCRdb reanalysed the 5' RACE reads using MiXCR and keeps one entry per CDR3 protein. The sample holds roughly 6,000 distinct CDR3 sequences, approximately 15% seen once. Antigens for these TCRs are unknown. The time point: sample taken at primary tumor resection. The sample was lung tumor tissue, taken at surgery. These receptors were taken from a male donor with early-stage non-small cell lung cancer.

By share, this clonotype counts as medium-sized. The rearrangement links TRBV7-2 to TRBJ1-6, with D perhaps matching TRBD1 (5 bases). Trimming removed 3 bases from V and 9 bases from J, with 12 bases in between. The germline V gene encodes CDR1 SGHTA and CDR2 FQGNSA. The CDR3 is 14 residues long. The CDR3 DNA follows: TGTGCCAGCAGCTTGTGGGGGGGTGTTTCACCCCTCCACTTT. It encodes CASSLWGGVSPLHF.

The genes are TRBV7-6 and TRBJ2-3; TRBD2 is a possible D gene (5 bases). Germline V lookup: CDR1 SGHVS, CDR2 FNYEAQ. V lost 5 bases, J lost 5 bases, and 8 bases lay in between. The CDR3 runs to 12 residues. This CDR3 reads CASSARGDTQYF. In nucleotides, the CDR3 is TGTGCCAGCAGCGCCCGGGGAGATACGCAGTATTTT.

This clonotype is deemed medium-sized. This chain links TRBV19 with TRBJ2-3; possibly TRBD2 for D (5 bases). With 1 base removed from V and 0 bases from J, the gap between germline ends came to 5 bases. The CDR3 contains 14 residues. Per germline, CDR1 LNHDA and CDR2 SQIVND (reference sequence). The CDR3 protein is CASSIAGSTDTQYF. For the CDR3, the DNA is TGTGCCAGTAGTATAGCGGGAAGCACAGATACGCAGTATTTT.

The rearrangement links TRBV28 to TRBJ2-6, with 9 bases identical to TRBD1. V trimming: 10 bases; J trimming: 0 bases; junction bases outside the gene matches: 22. The CDR3 has 21 amino acids. The germline gives CDR1 MDHEN, CDR2 SYDVKM. CDR3 region: CATAINPRRTGASSGANVLTF. The CDR3 coding sequence is TGTGCCACCGCGATAAATCCCCGGAGGACAGGGGCTTCCTCTGGGGCCAACGTCCTGACTTTC.

By share of the sample, this clonotype is medium-sized. V usage is TRBV5-1 and J usage is TRBJ2-3; D call uncertain. The CDR3 extends over 12 amino acids. The germline gives CDR1 SGHRS, CDR2 YFSETQ. Trimming took off 6 bases at V and 5 bases at J, with 10 bases between the two ends. The CDR3 protein is CASMIHEDTQYF. In nucleotides, the CDR3 is TGCGCCAGCATGATACACGAAGATACGCAGTATTTT.

This clonotype is classed as medium-sized. The chain combines TRBV5-1 with TRBJ2-3; D unclear. The CDR3 totals 14 residues. Trimming removed 3 bases at V and 2 bases at J, with 10 bases between. Germline CDR1 reads SGHRS; CDR2 reads YFSETQ. CDR3 sequence (DNA): TGCGCCAGCAGCTCCCGGGCGGACACAGATACGCAGTATTTT. Translating it yields CASSSRADTDTQYF.

This chain uses TRBV20-1 with TRBJ2-7; TRBD1 matches 10 bases. The germline V gene has CDR1 DFQATT and CDR2 SNEGSKA (reference sequence). The length of the CDR3 is 17 residues. V dropped 0 bases and J dropped 4; count of bases not matched to a gene: 12. The CDR3 DNA reads TGCAGTGCTAGAGATAAAAACGGGACAGGGGAACATTACGAGCAGTACTTC. Translation: CSARDKNGTGEHYEQYF.

The chain joins TRBV12-3 or TRBV12-4 to TRBJ2-5; D is possibly TRBD1 or TRBD2 (7 bases each). The CDR3 runs 16 residues. The V and J ends lost 1 base and 5 bases respectively, with 17 bases between them. CDR3 DNA sequence: TGTGCCAGCAGTTTAGTGGCAGGGGGGGCAGAGGAGACCCAGTACTTC. Protein product: CASSLVAGGAEETQYF.

This clonotype was seen repeatedly, ten times or more. The rearrangement joins TRBV27 to TRBJ2-5; D may correspond to TRBD1 or TRBD2 (5 bases each). The CDR3 loop spans 13 amino acids. Germline assignment: CDR1 MNHEY and CDR2 SMNVEV (reference sequence). Trimming shortened V by 10 bases and J by 2 bases, and 14 bases separated the two germline ends. The CDR3 region has the DNA TGTGCCACCCAAACCGGGGCTCAAGAGACCCAGTACTTC. It yields the protein CATQTGAQETQYF.

This clonotype has more than one count but fewer than ten. A much larger clonotype is one base distant, so this may be a read error. The chain carries TRBV4-2 and TRBJ2-3; 8 bases are shared with TRBD2. Germline V lookup: CDR1 LGHNA, CDR2 YNFKEQ. The CDR3 covers 15 residues. CDR3: CANSQLAEGTDTQYF. In DNA form, the CDR3 reads TGTGCCAACAGCCAACTAGCGGAGGGAACAGATACGCAGTATTTT.

This clonotype is medium-sized within its sample. The CDR3 region is CASSSTGTVYQETQYF. The CDR3 DNA sequence: TGTGCCAGCAGCTCAACAGGGACAGTGTACCAAGAGACCCAGTACTTC. The chain is built from TRBV9 and TRBJ2-5, with 7 nucleotides matching TRBD1. V gave up 4 bases and J gave up 0 bases; unmatched junction bases: 9. Germline V gene sequence: CDR1 SGDLS, CDR2 YYNGEE. The CDR3 length is 16 residues.

This clonotype has more than one count but fewer than ten. Since a much larger clone is just one base distant, this may be a read error. The CDR3 DNA reads as TGTGTCAGCAGGGAGGGGATGGTATCGGAGGGCTACACCTTC. Translation gives CVSREGMVSEGYTF. This chain links TRBV6-2 or TRBV6-3 with TRBJ1-2; a possible D gene is TRBD1 (5 bases). The length of the CDR3 is 14 residues. Per the germline V gene, CDR1 is MNHEY and CDR2 is SVGEGT.

Only a few counts were recorded for this clonotype. The chain carries TRBV19 and TRBJ1-2; possible D gene TRBD1, 5 bases. With 3 bases removed from V and 5 bases from J, the gap between germline ends came to 13 bases. This CDR3 is 14 amino acids long. CDR1 LNHDA and CDR2 SQIVND come from the germline V gene (reference sequence). CDR3 protein: CASSMRQKRYGYTF. The CDR3 nucleotides read TGTGCCAGTAGTATGCGACAGAAACGGTATGGCTACACCTTC.

This clonotype is deemed medium-sized (0.01 to 0.1%). The chain couples TRBV29-1 to TRBJ1-1; tentatively, D is TRBD1 (6 bases). The CDR3 spans 13 residues. V was trimmed by 5 bases and J by 2 bases, leaving 12 bases between them. Per the germline V gene, CDR1 is SQVTM and CDR2 is ANQGSEA. The CDR3 region is CSVSRDTNTEAFF. The CDR3 coding sequence is TGCAGCGTTTCTCGGGACACCAACACTGAAGCTTTCTTT.

Regarding this clonotype: A much larger clone sits a single nucleotide away, making a read error possible. The conserved phenylalanine or tryptophan normally closing the CDR3 is absent here, so this likely arose from a read error. This chain links TRBV7-8 with TRBJ2-3; D ambiguous. The CDR3 length is 14 residues. V lost 1 base to trimming and J lost 2 bases, with 7 bases between them. The germline CDR1 and CDR2 sequences are SGHVS and FQNEAQ. CDR3 region: CASSLVPATDTQYL. The CDR3 bases are TGTGCCAGCAGCTTAGTTCCGGCCACAGATACGCAGTATCTT.

This clonotype was picked up many times. The genes are TRBV5-6 and TRBJ2-1; D remains unclear. CDR3 length equals 15 residues. The V gene's germline CDR1 is SGHDT and CDR2 YYEEEE. V was shortened by 4 bases and J by 5 bases, with 16 bases between the two germline ends. The CDR3 spells CASSLRIYRDNEQFF. The CDR3 nucleotides are TGTGCCAGCAGCCTCAGGATATATAGGGACAATGAGCAGTTCTTC.

This clonotype was counted ten times or more. The J gene is TRBJ2-7, the V gene TRBV5-1; perhaps TRBD1 as D (5 bases). Trimming took off 0 bases at V and 1 base at J, with 8 bases between the two ends. The CDR3 runs to 14 residues. The V gene's germline CDR1 is SGHRS and CDR2 YFSETQ. The CDR3 DNA reads TGCGCCAGCAGCTTGGAGGGGTCTTCCTACGAGCAGTACTTC. Translation gives CASSLEGSSYEQYF.

This clonotype has more than one count but fewer than ten. The rearrangement joins TRBV11-2 to TRBJ2-3, with unresolved D. The V gene's germline CDR1 is SGHAT and CDR2 FQNNGV. The CDR3 consists of 12 residues. V was cut by 5 bases and J by 2 bases, with 5 bases left in between. The CDR3 DNA reads as TGTGCCAGCAGCCACTTCACAGATACGCAGTATTTT. This gives the protein CASSHFTDTQYF.

This clonotype counts as medium-sized. The chain carries TRBV19 and TRBJ2-3, with 12 bases that match TRBD2. J lost 1 base, V lost 8 bases, and 4 bases had no gene match. Germline assignment: CDR1 LNHDA and CDR2 SQIVND (reference sequence). This CDR3 comprises 15 residues. CDR3 protein: CASRTSGDRTDTQYF. The DNA for the CDR3 is TGTGCCAGTCGGACTAGCGGGGACCGCACAGATACGCAGTATTTT. Full variable domain (outside the CDR3, taken from reference TRBV19 and TRBJ2-3): DGGITQSPKYLFRKEGQNVTLSCEQNLNHDAMYWYRQDPGQGLRLIYYSQIVNDFQKGDIAEGYSVSREKKESFPLTVTSAQKNPTAFYLCASRTSGDRTDTQYFGPGTRLTVL.

The genes are TRBV5-1 and TRBJ2-1; 7 nucleotides match TRBD1. This CDR3 contains 12 residues. The V gene end was trimmed by 4 bases and the J gene end by 8 bases; junction bases not matched to a gene: 3. CDR1 and CDR2 (germline): SGHRS, YFSETQ. The CDR3 DNA is TGCGCCAGCAGCGCTCAGGGGGATGAGCAGTTCTTC. Translating it yields CASSAQGDEQFF.

As for this clonotype: Relative to the germline gene, one junction end is altered; a read error may explain this. The chain carries TRBV6-1 and TRBJ2-3; D may be TRBD1 (5 bases). CDR3 length equals 14 residues. The germline V gene encodes CDR1 MNHNS and CDR2 SASEGT. CDR3 coding DNA: TGTGCCAGCACTAGACAGCCCCCCTGGGATACACAGTATTTT. Residues: CASTRQPPWDTQYF.